The rows below give T cell receptor beta chains drawn from one sample of a study of blood T cell repertoires in COVID-19. TCRdb's table, derived via immunoSEQ multiplex PCR, lists solely in-frame clones and lacks some. Here the sample spans around 240,000 clones, around 85% being singletons. Sequencing used peripheral blood. The receptor set was obtained from a woman aged 25 to 45 who had recovered from COVID-19. CDR3s include the opening cysteine and the closing phenylalanine or tryptophan. The D gene is left open where the match is weak. Where a row states a size, it is once, few, many or the class of an expanded clone; other rows omit it.

j_call v_call d_call clone_size cdr3_aa cdr3_nt
TRBJ1-2 TRBV10-2 . . CASSVSLGSGYGYTF TGCGCCAGCAGTGTTTCATTGGGCAGTGGCTATGGCTACACCTTC
TRBJ2-1 TRBV11-2 . . CASSLAGGSYNEQFF TGTGCCAGCAGCTTAGCGGGTGGCTCCTACAATGAGCAGTTCTTC
TRBJ2-5 TRBV18 TRBD2 . CASSPEGLAGGPPGETQYF TGTGCCAGCTCACCAGAAGGACTAGCGGGGGGGCCCCCGGGGGAGACCCAGTACTTC
TRBJ2-7 TRBV11-2 TRBD2 . CASSLELADSYEQYF TGTGCCAGCAGCTTAGAACTAGCGGATTCCTACGAGCAGTACTTC
TRBJ2-7 TRBV7-9 TRBD1 . CASSLAGGFGEQYF TGTGCCAGCAGCTTAGCAGGGGGCTTCGGCGAGCAGTACTTC
TRBJ2-1 TRBV9 TRBD2 . CASSAPSGGAGEQFF TGTGCCAGCAGCGCCCCTAGCGGGGGGGCCGGTGAGCAGTTCTTC
TRBJ1-1 TRBV10-3 . . CAISQGLNTEAFF TGTGCCATCAGCCAGGGATTGAACACTGAAGCTTTCTTT
TRBJ2-1 TRBV12-3/TRBV12-4 . . CASIGFTGGQFF TGTGCCAGCATTGGGTTTACCGGGGGGCAGTTCTTC
TRBJ1-2 TRBV19 . . CASVRSGGYTF TGTGCCAGTGTGAGATCGGGTGGCTACACCTTC
TRBJ1-1 TRBV19 . once CASSLMGGQLSDAFF TGTGCCAGTAGTTTAATGGGAGGACAACTGTCGGACGCTTTCTTT
TRBJ2-2 TRBV6-4 TRBD1 . CASSDSTPGQTTGELFF TGTGCCAGCAGTGACTCGACCCCGGGACAGACTACCGGGGAGCTGTTTTTT
TRBJ2-1 TRBV24-1 . . CATSDSPPADEQFF TGTGCCACCAGTGATTCCCCCCCCGCGGATGAGCAGTTCTTC
TRBJ1-4 TRBV5-1 . . CASSLDNRLNEKLFF TGCGCCAGCAGCTTGGACAACCGACTTAATGAAAAACTGTTTTTT
TRBJ1-2 TRBV7-9 . once CASSLAEDLRTDGYTF TGTGCCAGCAGCTTAGCGGAGGACTTGCGGACAGATGGCTACACCTTC
TRBJ1-4 TRBV14 . . CASSQLEGYGATNEKLFF TGTGCCAGCAGCCAACTGGAAGGGTACGGGGCAACTAATGAAAAACTGTTTTTT
TRBJ2-1 TRBV2 . . CASGREQYNEQFF TGTGCCAGCGGTCGGGAACAGTACAATGAGCAGTTCTTC
TRBJ1-2 TRBV2 TRBD1 . CASSEAKRTGDGYTF TGTGCCAGCAGTGAAGCAAAAAGGACAGGGGATGGCTACACCTTC
TRBJ2-7 TRBV4-2 TRBD1 . CASSPAGTDSYEQYF TGTGCCAGCAGCCCCGCCGGGACAGACTCCTACGAGCAGTACTTC
TRBJ2-3 TRBV10-3 TRBD2 . CAISTGTSGGAGADTQYF TGTGCCATCAGCACCGGGACTAGCGGGGGGGCCGGGGCAGATACGCAGTATTTT
TRBJ1-4 TRBV5-4 . . CASSLGGGEKLFF TGTGCCAGCAGCTTGGGGGGAGGAGAAAAACTGTTTTTT
TRBJ2-3 TRBV4-2 . . CASSQDPPGTQYF TGTGCCAGCAGCCAAGACCCCCCCGGTACGCAGTATTTT
TRBJ2-7 TRBV6-5 . . CASGSRAPYEQYF TGTGCCAGCGGCAGCAGGGCGCCCTACGAGCAGTACTTC
TRBJ1-1 TRBV4-1 TRBD1 . CASRETGGAEAFF TGCGCCAGCAGGGAAACAGGGGGGGCTGAAGCTTTCTTT
TRBJ1-2 TRBV3-1/TRBV3-2 TRBD1 . CASSLGGGDAYGYTF TGTGCCAGCAGCCTAGGAGGGGGCGACGCCTATGGCTACACCTTC
TRBJ1-2 TRBV21-1 . . CASSKVAGNGYTF TGTGCCAGCAGCAAAGTGGCAGGGAATGGCTACACCTTC
TRBJ1-2 TRBV5-3 . . CARSLDRTRRTSNYGYTF TGTGCCAGAAGCTTGGACCGGACCCGTCGGACTTCTAACTATGGCTACACCTTC
TRBJ1-1 TRBV2 . few CASRVQGGGAFF TGTGCCAGCAGAGTACAGGGCGGTGGAGCTTTCTTT
TRBJ1-5 TRBV10-2 . . CASSPDRTDQPQHF TGCGCCAGCAGCCCGGACAGAACCGATCAGCCCCAGCATTTT
TRBJ2-2 TRBV7-3 . . CASSPHGTSVTGELFF TGTGCCAGCAGCCCACATGGGACTTCGGTAACCGGGGAGCTGTTTTTT
TRBJ1-5 TRBV19 TRBD1 . CASRSHTGGINQPQHF TGTGCCAGTAGGTCTCACACAGGGGGCATCAATCAGCCCCAGCATTTT
TRBJ2-7 TRBV9 TRBD1 . CASSVGTGFEQYF TGTGCCAGCAGCGTCGGGACAGGGTTCGAGCAGTACTTC
TRBJ2-7 TRBV14 TRBD1 few CASSQSTGQGRKQYF TGTGCCAGCAGCCAATCAACTGGACAGGGACGGAAGCAGTACTTC
TRBJ2-5 TRBV12-3/TRBV12-4 . . CASRFPGVETQYF TGTGCCAGCAGATTTCCGGGGGTGGAGACCCAGTACTTC
TRBJ2-2 TRBV9 TRBD2 . CASERGGANTGELFF TGTGCCAGTGAGCGGGGGGGCGCGAACACCGGGGAGCTGTTTTTT
TRBJ2-2 TRBV3-1/TRBV3-2 TRBD2 . CASSLSLSGGATGELFF TGTGCCAGCAGCCTTTCACTTAGCGGGGGGGCAACCGGGGAGCTGTTTTTT
TRBJ1-4 TRBV5-6 . . CASSLRGAPREKLFF TGTGCCAGCAGCTTACGAGGTGCACCTCGGGAAAAACTGTTTTTT
TRBJ2-7 TRBV14 . . CASSQGPYEQYF TGTGCCAGCAGCCAAGGGCCCTACGAGCAGTACTTC
TRBJ1-2 TRBV15 TRBD1 . CATSSHRGIQVYGYTF TGTGCCACCAGCAGCCACAGGGGGATCCAGGTCTATGGCTACACCTTC
TRBJ2-5 TRBV5-1 . . CASFRDQGETQYF TGCGCCAGCTTCCGGGACCAGGGGGAGACCCAGTACTTC
TRBJ2-3 TRBV18 . . CASSPLAGGTDTQYF TGTGCCAGCTCACCACTTGCCGGGGGCACAGATACGCAGTATTTT
TRBJ2-5 TRBV29-1 . . CSVDAGTQYF TGCAGCGTTGACGCGGGGACCCAGTACTTC
TRBJ2-7 TRBV5-6 . once CASSSSGSYEQYF TGTGCCAGCAGCTCGAGCGGCTCCTACGAGCAGTACTTC
TRBJ2-1 TRBV19 TRBD1 . CASSSPRDRGPNEQFF TGTGCCAGTAGCAGTCCCCGGGACAGGGGGCCGAATGAGCAGTTCTTC
TRBJ1-5 TRBV6-6 . . CASSPRVLTARDQPQHF TGTGCCAGCAGTCCGCGAGTACTCACGGCCCGGGATCAGCCCCAGCATTTT
TRBJ2-3 TRBV1 . . CTSSQVLRDLSSTDTQYF TGCACCAGCAGCCAAGTTTTGAGGGATCTATCTAGCACAGATACGCAGTATTTT
TRBJ2-7 TRBV4-2 TRBD2 . CASSQDRTSGGYEQYF TGTGCCAGCAGCCAAGATAGGACTAGCGGGGGCTACGAGCAGTACTTC
TRBJ2-7 TRBV7-2 . . CASSSGFLEQYF TGTGCCAGCAGCTCAGGGTTCCTCGAGCAGTACTTC
TRBJ2-7 TRBV2 . . CASKLQGAVTYEQYF TGTGCCAGCAAATTACAGGGCGCCGTGACCTACGAGCAGTACTTC
TRBJ2-2 TRBV27 . . CASSPPAGLNTGELFF TGTGCCAGCAGCCCTCCGGCGGGCCTGAACACCGGGGAGCTGTTTTTT
TRBJ2-2 TRBV15 TRBD2 . CATSRVRLAGGPLVDPGELFF TGTGCCACCAGCAGAGTGAGACTAGCGGGGGGGCCGTTAGTTGATCCCGGGGAGCTGTTTTTT
TRBJ2-7 TRBV21-1 . . CASSKAWDRGNEQYF TGTGCCAGCAGCAAAGCGTGGGACAGGGGAAACGAGCAGTACTTC
TRBJ2-1 TRBV2 . . CASSTQGNGFYEQFF TGTGCCAGCAGCACACAGGGAAACGGGTTCTATGAGCAGTTCTTC